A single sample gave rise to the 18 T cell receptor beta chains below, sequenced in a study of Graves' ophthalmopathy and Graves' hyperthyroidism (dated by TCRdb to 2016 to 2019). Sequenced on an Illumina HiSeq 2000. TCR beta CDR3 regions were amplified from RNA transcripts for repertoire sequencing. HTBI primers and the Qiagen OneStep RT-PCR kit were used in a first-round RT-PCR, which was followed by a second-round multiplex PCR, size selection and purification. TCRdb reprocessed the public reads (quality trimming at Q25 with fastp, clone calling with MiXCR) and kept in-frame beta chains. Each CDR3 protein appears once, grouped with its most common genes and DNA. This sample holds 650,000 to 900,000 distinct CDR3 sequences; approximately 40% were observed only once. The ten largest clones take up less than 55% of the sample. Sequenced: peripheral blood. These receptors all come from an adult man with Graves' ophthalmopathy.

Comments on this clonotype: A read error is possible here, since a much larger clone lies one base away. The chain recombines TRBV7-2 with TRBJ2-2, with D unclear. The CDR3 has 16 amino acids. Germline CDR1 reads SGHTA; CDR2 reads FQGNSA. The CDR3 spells CASTLRKQANTGELFF. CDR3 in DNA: TGTGCCAGCACCTTACGGAAGCAAGCGAACACCGGGGAGCTGTTTTTT. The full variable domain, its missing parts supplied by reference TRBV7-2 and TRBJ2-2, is GAGVSQSPSNKVTEKGKDVELRCDPISGHTALYWYRQSLGQGLEFLIYFQGNSAPDKSGLPSDRFSAERTGGSVSTLTIQRTQQEDSAVYLCASTLRKQANTGELFFGEGSRLTVL.

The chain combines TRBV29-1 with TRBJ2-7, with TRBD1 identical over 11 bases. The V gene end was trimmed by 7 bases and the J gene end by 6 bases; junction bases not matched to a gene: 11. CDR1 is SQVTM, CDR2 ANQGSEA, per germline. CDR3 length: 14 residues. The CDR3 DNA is TGCAGCGCTTCAATGGGACAGGGGGTTGCCGAGCAGTACTTC. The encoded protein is CSASMGQGVAEQYF.

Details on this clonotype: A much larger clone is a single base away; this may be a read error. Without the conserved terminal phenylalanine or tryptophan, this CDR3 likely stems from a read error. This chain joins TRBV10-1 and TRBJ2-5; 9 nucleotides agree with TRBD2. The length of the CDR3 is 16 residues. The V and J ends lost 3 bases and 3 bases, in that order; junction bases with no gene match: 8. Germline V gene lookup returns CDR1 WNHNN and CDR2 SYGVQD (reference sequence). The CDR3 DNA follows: TGCGCCAGCAGTGATTGGGGTAGCGGGGGAAAAGAGACCCAGTACCTC. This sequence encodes CASSDWGSGGKETQYL.

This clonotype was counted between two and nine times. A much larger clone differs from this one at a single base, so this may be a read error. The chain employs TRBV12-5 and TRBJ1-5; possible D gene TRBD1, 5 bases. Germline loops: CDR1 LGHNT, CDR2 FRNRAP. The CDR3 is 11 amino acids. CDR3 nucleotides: TGTGCCAGCAGTTTAGGGGAGACCCAGCATTTT. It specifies CASSLGETQHF.

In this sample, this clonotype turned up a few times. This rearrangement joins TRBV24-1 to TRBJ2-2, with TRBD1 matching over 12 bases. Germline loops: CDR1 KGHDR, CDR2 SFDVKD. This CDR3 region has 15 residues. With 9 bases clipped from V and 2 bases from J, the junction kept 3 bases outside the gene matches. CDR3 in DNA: TGTGCCACCGGGACAGGGGGCATCAACACCGGGGAGCTGTTTTTT. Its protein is CATGTGGINTGELFF.

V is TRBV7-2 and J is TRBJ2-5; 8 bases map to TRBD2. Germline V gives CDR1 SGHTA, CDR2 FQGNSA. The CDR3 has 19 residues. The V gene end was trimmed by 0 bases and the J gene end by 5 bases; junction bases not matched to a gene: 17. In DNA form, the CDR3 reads TGTGCCAGCAGCTTAGCATCGCCCTCCGGGACTAGGGTTAGCGAGACCCAGTACTTC. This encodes CASSLASPSGTRVSETQYF.

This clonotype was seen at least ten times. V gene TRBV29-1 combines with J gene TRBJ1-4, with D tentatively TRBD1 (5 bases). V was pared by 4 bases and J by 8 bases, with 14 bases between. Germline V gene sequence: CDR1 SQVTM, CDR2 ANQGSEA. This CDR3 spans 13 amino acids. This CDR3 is CSVAQGSGEKLFF. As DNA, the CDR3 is TGCAGCGTTGCGCAGGGCAGTGGCGAAAAACTGTTTTTT. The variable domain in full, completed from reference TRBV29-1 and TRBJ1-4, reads SAVISQKPSRDICQRGTSLTIQCQVDSQVTMMFWYRQQPGQSLTLIATANQGSEATYESGFVIDKFPISRPNLTFSTLTVSNMSPEDSSIYLCSVAQGSGEKLFFGSGTQLSVL.

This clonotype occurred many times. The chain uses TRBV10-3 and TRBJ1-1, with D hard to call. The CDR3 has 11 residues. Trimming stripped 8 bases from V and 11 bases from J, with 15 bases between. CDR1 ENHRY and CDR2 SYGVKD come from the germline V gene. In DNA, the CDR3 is TGTGCCATCGGGTCGTACAGAAGGGCTTTCTTT. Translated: CAIGSYRRAFF.

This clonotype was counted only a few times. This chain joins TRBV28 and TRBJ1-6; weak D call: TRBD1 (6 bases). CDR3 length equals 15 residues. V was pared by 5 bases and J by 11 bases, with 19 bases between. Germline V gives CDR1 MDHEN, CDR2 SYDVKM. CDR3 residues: CASSPPLGPGAPLHF. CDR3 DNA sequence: TGTGCCAGCAGTCCCCCCCTAGGCCCAGGGGCACCCCTCCACTTT.

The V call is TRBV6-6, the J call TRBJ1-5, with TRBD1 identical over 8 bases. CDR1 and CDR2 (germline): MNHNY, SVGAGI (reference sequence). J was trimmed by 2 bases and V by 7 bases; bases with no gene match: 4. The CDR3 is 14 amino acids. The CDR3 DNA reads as TGTGCCAGCAAGAAGACAGGGGGCAATCAGCCCCAGCATTTT. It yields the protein CASKKTGGNQPQHF.

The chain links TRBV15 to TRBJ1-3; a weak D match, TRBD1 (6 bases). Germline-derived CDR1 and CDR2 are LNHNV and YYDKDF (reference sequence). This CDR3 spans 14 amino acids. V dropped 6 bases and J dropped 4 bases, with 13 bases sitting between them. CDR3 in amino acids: CATSPGDVGNTIYF. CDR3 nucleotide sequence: TGTGCCACCAGTCCAGGGGACGTGGGAAACACCATATATTTT. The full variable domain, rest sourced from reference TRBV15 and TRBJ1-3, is DAMVIQNPRYQVTQFGKPVTLSCSQTLNHNVMYWYQQKSSQAPKLLFHYYDKDFNNEADTPDNFQSRRPNTSFCFLDIRSPGLGDTAMYLCATSPGDVGNTIYFGEGSWLTVV.

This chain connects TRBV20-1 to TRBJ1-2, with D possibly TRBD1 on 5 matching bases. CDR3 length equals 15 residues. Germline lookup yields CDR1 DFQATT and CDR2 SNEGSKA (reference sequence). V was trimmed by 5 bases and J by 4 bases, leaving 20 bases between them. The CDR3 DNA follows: TGCAGTGCTCATATCGAGACAGCCGACCGCTATGGCTACACCTTC. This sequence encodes CSAHIETADRYGYTF.

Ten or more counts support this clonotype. CDR3 nucleotides: TGCAGCGCCCTTAGGGAGAGGGACACCGGGGAGCTGTTTTTT. Amino acid sequence: CSALRERDTGELFF. The chain recombines TRBV29-1 with TRBJ2-2, with D perhaps TRBD2 (5 bases). The V gene's germline CDR1 is SQVTM and CDR2 ANQGSEA. The CDR3 loop spans 14 amino acids. Trimming took 7 bases from V and 3 from J, leaving 15 bases between them.

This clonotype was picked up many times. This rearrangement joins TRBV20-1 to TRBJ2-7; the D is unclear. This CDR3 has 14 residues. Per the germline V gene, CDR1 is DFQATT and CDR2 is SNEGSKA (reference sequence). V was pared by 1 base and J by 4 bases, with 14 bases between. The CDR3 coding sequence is TGCAGTGCTAGAGTGGTATCTTCAGTTTACGAGCAGTACTTC. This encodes CSARVVSSVYEQYF.

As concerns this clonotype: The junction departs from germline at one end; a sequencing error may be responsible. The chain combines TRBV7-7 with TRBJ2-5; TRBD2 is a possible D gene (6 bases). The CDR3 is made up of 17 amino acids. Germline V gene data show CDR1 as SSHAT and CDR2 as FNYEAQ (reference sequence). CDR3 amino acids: CASSLVPGTLYQETQYF. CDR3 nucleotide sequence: TGTGCTAGCAGCTTAGTACCCGGGACTCTCTACCAAGAGACCCAGTACTTC.

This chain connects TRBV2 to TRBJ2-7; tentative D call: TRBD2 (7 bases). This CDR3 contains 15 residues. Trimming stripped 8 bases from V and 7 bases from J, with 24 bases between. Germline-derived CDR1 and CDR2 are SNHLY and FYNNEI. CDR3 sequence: CASYPFVGGLGEQYF. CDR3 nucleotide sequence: TGTGCCAGCTACCCGTTCGTCGGGGGGCTGGGGGAGCAGTACTTC.

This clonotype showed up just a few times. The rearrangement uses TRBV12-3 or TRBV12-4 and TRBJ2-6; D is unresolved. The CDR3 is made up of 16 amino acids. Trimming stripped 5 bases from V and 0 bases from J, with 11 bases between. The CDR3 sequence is CASSGPVLSGANVLTF. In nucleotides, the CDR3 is TGTGCCAGCAGTGGACCGGTCCTCTCTGGGGCCAACGTCCTGACTTTC.

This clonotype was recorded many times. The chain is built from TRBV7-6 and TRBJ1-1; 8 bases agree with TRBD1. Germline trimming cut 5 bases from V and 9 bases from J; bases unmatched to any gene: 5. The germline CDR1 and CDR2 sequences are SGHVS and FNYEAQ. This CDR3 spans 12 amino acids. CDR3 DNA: TGTGCCAGCAGCCCAGGGACAGGTAAAGCTTTCTTT. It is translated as CASSPGTGKAFF.